The T cell receptor beta chain under discussion was sequenced for a study of shared clonotypes between healthy human individuals. Trimming cost V 8 bases and J 4 bases, with 19 bases left between them. The CDR3 runs 15 residues. Germline CDR1 MNHEY, CDR2 SMNVEV (reference sequence). Whole-study results and caveats: Richness estimates generally favored naive over memory subsets.

Measured with immunoSEQ multiplex PCR; TCRdb has only the in-frame clones, and not every one. This repertoire shows 2,500,000 or so clones, around 94% found once; its top ten account for about 0.13%. Note on this clone: Antigen specificity is unknown.

The V call is TRBV27, the J call TRBJ2-3; the D gene is possibly TRBD2 (6 bases). The source is a man aged 18 to 30 in good health. Sequences were obtained from naive CD4+ T cells sorted from blood. The subset is: CD45RA+ positively selected. CDR3 sequence (DNA): TGTGCCAGCCTTACTCCGGGACTTTCTTCAGATACGCAGTATTTT. It is translated as CASLTPGLSSDTQYF.